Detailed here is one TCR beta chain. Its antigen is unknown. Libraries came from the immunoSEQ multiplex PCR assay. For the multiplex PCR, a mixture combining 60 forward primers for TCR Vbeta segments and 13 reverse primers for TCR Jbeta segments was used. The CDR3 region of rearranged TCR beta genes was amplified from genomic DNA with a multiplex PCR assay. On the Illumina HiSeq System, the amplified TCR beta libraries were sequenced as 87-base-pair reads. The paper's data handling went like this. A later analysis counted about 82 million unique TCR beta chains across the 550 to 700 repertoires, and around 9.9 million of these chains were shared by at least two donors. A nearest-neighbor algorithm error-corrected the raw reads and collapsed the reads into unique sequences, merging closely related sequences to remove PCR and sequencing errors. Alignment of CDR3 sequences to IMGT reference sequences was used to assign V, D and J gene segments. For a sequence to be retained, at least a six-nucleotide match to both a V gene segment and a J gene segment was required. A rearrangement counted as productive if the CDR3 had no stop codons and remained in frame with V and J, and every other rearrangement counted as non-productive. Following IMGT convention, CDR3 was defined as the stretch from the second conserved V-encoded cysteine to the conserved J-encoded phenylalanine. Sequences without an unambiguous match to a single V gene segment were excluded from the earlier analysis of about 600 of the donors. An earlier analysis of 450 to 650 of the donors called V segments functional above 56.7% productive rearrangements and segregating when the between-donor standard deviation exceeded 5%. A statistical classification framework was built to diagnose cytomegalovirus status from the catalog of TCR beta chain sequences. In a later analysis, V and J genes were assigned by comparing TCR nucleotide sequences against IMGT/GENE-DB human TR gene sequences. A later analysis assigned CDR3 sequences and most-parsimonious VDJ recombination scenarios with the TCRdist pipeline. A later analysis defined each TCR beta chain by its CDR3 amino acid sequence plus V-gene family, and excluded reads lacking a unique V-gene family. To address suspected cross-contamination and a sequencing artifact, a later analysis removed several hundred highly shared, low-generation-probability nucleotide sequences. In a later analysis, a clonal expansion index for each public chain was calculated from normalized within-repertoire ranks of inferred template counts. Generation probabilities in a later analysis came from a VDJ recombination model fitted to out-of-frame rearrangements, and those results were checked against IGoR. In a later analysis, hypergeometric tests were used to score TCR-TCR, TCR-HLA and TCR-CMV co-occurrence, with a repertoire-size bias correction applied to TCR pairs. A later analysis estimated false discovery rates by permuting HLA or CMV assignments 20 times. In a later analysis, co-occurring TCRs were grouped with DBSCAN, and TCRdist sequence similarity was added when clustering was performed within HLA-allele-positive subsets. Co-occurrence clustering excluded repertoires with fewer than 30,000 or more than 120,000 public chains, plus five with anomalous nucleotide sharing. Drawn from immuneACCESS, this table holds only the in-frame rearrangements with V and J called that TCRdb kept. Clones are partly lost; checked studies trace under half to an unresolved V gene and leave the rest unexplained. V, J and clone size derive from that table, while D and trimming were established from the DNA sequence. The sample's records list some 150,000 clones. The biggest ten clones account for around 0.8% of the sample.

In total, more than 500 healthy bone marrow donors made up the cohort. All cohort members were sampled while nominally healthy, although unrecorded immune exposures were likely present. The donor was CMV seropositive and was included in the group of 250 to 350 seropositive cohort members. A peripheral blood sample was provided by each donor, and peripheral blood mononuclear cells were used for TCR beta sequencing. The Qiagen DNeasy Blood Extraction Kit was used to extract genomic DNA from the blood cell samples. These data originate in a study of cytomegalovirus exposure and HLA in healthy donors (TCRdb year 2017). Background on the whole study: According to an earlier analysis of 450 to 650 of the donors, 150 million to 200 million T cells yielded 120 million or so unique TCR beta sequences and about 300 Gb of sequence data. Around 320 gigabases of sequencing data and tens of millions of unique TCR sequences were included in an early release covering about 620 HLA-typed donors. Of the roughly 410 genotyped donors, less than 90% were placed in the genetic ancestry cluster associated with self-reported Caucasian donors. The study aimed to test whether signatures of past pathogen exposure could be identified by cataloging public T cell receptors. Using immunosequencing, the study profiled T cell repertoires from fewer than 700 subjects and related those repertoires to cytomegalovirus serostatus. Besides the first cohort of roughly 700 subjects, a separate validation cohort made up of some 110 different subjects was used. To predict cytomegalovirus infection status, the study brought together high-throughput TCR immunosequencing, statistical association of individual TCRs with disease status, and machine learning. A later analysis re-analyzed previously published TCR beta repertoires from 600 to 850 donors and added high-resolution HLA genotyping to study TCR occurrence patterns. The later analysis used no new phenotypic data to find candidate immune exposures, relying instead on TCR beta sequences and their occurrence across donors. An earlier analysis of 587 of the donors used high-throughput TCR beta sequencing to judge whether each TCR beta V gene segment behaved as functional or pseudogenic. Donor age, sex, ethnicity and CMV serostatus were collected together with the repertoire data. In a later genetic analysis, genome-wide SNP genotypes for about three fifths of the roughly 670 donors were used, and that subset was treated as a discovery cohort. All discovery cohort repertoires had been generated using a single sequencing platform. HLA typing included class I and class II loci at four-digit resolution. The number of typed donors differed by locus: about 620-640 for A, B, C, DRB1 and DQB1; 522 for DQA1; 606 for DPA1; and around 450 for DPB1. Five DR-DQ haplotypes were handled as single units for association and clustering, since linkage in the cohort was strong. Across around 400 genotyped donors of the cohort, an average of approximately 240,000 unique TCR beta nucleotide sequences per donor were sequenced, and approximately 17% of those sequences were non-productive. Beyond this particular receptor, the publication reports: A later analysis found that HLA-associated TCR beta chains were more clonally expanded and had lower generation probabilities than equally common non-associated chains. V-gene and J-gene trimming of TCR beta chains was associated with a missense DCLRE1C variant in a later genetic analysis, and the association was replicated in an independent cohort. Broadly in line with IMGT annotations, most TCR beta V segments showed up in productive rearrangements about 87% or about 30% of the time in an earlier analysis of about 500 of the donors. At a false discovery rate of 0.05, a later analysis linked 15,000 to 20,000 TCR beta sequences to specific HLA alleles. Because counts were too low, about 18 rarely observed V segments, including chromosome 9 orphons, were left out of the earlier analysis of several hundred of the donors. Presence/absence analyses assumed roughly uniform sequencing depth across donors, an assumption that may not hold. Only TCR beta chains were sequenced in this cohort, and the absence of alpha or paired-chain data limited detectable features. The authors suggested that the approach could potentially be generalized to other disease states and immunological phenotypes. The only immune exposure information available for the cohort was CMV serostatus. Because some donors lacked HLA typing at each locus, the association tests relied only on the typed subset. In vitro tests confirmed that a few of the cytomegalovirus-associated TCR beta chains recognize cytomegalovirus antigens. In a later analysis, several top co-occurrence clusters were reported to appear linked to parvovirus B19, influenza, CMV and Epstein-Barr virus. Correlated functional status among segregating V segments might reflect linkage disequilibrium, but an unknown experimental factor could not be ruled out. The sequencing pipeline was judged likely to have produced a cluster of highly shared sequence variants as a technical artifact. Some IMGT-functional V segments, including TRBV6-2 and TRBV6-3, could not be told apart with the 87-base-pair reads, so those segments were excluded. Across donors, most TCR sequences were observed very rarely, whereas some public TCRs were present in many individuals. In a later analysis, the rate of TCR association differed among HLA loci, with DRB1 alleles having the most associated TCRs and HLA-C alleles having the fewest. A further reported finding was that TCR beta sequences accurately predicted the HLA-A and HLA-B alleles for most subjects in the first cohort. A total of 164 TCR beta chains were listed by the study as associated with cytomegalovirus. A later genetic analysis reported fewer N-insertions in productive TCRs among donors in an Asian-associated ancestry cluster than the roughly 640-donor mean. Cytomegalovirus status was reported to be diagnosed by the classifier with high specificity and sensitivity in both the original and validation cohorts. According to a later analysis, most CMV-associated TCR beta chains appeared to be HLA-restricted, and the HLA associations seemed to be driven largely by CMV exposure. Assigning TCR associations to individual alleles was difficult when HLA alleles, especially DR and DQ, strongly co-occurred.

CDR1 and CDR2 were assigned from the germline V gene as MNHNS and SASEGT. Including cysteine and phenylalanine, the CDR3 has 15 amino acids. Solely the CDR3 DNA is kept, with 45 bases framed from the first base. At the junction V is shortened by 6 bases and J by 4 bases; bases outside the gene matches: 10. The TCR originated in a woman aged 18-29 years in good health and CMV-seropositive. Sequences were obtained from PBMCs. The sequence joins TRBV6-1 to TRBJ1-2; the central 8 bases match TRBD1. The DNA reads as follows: TGTGCCAGCAGGCTACAGGGGGAGCTAAGCTATGGCTACACCTTC. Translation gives CASRLQGELSYGYTF.